The 5 T cell receptor beta chains listed next were all sequenced from one sample in a study of T-cell memory formation after mild COVID-19. TCRdb re-called the 5' RACE reads with MiXCR, one entry per CDR3 protein. The sample contains over 120,000 distinct CDR3 sequences, under 25% of which appear only once. The material sequenced was PBMCs or a T cell subset sorted from them (not recorded which). These receptor sequences come from an adult woman who had mild COVID-19 (a few samples of this study predate the infection). Cell type and time point are not known.

This clonotype was found many times. The chain links TRBV9 to TRBJ2-3; D perhaps matches TRBD1 (5 bases). V was shortened by 3 bases and J by 3 bases, with 5 bases between the two germline ends. This CDR3 spans 12 amino acids. Germline V CDR1 and CDR2: SGDLS, YYNGEE. In DNA form, the CDR3 reads TGTGCCAGCAGCGAGGGGACAGATACGCAGTATTTT. Translated: CASSEGTDTQYF.

The V gene is TRBV24-1, the J gene TRBJ2-7; 8 bases map to TRBD1. This CDR3 spans 15 amino acids. Looked up from germline, CDR1 is KGHDR and CDR2 is SFDVKD. Germline trimming cut 3 bases from V and 3 bases from J; bases unmatched to any gene: 6. This CDR3 is CATSDPGQGYYEQYF. CDR3 DNA sequence: TGTGCCACCAGTGATCCCGGACAGGGTTACTACGAGCAGTACTTC.

CDR3 loop: CASSAQGQNSPLHF. Here the CDR3 DNA reads TGTGCCAGCAGCGCTCAGGGTCAGAATTCACCCCTCCACTTT. The V and J genes are TRBV3-1 and TRBJ1-6; possible D gene TRBD1, 5 bases. CDR1 and CDR2 from the germline V gene are LGHDT and YNNKEL (reference sequence). The CDR3 consists of 14 residues. Trimming stripped 5 bases from V and 7 bases from J, with 12 bases between.

This clonotype came up a few times. The chain links TRBV20-1 to TRBJ1-1, with 8 bases aligning to TRBD1. The germline V gene encodes CDR1 DFQATT and CDR2 SNEGSKA (reference sequence). The CDR3 extends over 13 amino acids. With 6 bases clipped from V and 1 base from J, the junction kept 4 bases outside the gene matches. The CDR3 protein is CSAGDRGNTEAFF. The CDR3 nucleotides read TGCAGTGCCGGAGACAGGGGGAACACTGAAGCTTTCTTT.

The chain joins TRBV12-3 or TRBV12-4 to TRBJ2-1, with 9 bases lining up with TRBD2. CDR3 length: 17 residues. Unmatched junction bases numbered 17, after V lost 8 bases and J lost 6 bases. CDR3 nucleotides: TGTGCCAGCCGCGGGGGGGCCGCGACTCTTTCGAGCAATGAGCAGTTCTTC. Translation: CASRGGAATLSSNEQFF.